This T cell receptor beta chain was documented in a study of blood T cell repertoires in COVID-19 (dated by TCRdb to 2018 to 2021). Notes on the research overall: Collaborator samples came from the United States, Italy and Spain and covered acute and convalescent phases of COVID-19. The prospective study material was composed of cDNA or gDNA derived from T cells, B-cell-depleted T cells, or PBMCs. Subjects who had been exposed to COVID-19, were actively infected with it, or had recovered from it provided the deeply sampled blood TCRbeta repertoires that made up the dataset. The repertoires were made available in a free public database intended to serve as a resource for research on the immune response to SARS-CoV-2. Samples were obtained from the ongoing ImmuneRACE study (first 160 participants) and from 1,254 subjects provided by 6 global collaborators. A de-identified subject ID, COVID-19 status, age in years and sex were almost always included in the sample metadata. HLA class I and class II types, where available, came from metadata supplied by the sample provider rather than from assay-based typing.

TCRbeta CDR3 regions were amplified from genomic DNA using the immunoSEQ Assay, a bias-controlled multiplex PCR. Concerning the study's data processing: The number of nucleated cells in each sample was estimated from the amplification of reference gene primers within the assay. To quantify the absolute abundance of each unique TCRbeta CDR3 rearrangement, sequence reads were collapsed and filtered. For each sample, productive Simpson clonality was calculated as the square root of Simpson's diversity index over productive rearrangements. TCRdb limited this immuneACCESS table to in-frame rearrangements with V and J called. A share of clones is missing; checked studies link under half to unresolved V genes, and the rest is unexplained. V and J calls and clone size follow that table, whereas D and trimming were derived from the DNA. In this sample the table shows roughly 250,000 clones, more than 70% of which occur a single time. The ten largest clones add up to around 2% of the sample.

The germline V gene (reference sequence) sets CDR1 to LGHDT and CDR2 to YNNKEL. The CDR3 covers 16 residues, taking in both the cysteine and the phenylalanine. Just the 48-base CDR3 DNA is kept, in frame starting at base 1. Germline trimming: 2 bases from V, 5 bases from J; junction bases outside gene matches: 9. Of note for this clone: Its antigen is currently not known. No base qualities exist here, and no much larger clone lies one base off it.

Overall study outcomes, separate from this receptor: How much clinical and demographic metadata was included differed by source and by participant, and the metadata was provided uncurated.

Another Seattle source contributed samples from volunteer blood donors who had recovered from COVID-19. Each collaborating institution followed its own protocols to collect whole blood in K2EDTA tubes. For TCRbeta analysis, collaborator samples were shipped as frozen whole blood, as isolated PBMCs, or as DNA extracted from either sample type. This sequence was found in a woman in her 40s who had recovered from COVID-19. The sample consisted of peripheral blood. The V and J segments used are TRBV3-1 (or the pseudogene TRBV3-2) and TRBJ1-1, with 9 bases aligning to TRBD1. Here the CDR3 is given as CASSQPKTGGGTEAFF. Read as DNA, the sequence is TGTGCCAGCAGCCAACCTAAGACAGGGGGAGGAACTGAAGCTTTCTTT.